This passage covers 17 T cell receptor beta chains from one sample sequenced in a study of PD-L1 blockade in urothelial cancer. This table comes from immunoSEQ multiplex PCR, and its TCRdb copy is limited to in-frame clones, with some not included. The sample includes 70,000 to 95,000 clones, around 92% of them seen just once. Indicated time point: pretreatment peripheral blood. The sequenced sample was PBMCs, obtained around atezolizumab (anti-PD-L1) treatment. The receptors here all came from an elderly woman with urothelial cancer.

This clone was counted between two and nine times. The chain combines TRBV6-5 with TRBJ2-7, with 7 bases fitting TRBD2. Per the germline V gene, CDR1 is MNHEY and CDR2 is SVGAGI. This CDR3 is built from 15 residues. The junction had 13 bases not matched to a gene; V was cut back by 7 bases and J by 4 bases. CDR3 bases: TGTGCCAGCACCCCCCGTGGGGGAGGGCTATACGAGCAGTACTTC. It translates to CASTPRGGGLYEQYF.

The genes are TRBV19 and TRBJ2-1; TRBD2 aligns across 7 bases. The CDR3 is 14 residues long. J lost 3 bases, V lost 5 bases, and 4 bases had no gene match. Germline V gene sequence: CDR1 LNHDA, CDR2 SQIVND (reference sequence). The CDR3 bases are TGTGCCAGTAGTGCGGGAGTTGTCTACAATGAGCAGTTCTTC. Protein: CASSAGVVYNEQFF.

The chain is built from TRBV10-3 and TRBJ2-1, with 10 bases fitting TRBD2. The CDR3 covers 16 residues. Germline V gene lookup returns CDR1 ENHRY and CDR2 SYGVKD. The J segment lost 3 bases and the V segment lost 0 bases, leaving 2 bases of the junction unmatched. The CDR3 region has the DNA TGTGCCATCAGTGAGTCTTCTAGCGGGAGCTACAATGAGCAGTTCTTC. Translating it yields CAISESSSGSYNEQFF.

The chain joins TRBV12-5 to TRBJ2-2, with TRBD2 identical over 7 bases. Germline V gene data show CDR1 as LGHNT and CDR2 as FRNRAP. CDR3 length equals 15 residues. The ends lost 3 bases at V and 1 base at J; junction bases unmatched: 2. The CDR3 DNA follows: TGTGCTAGTGGTTTTGGCGGGGGGAACACCGGGGAGCTGTTTTTT. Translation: CASGFGGGNTGELFF.

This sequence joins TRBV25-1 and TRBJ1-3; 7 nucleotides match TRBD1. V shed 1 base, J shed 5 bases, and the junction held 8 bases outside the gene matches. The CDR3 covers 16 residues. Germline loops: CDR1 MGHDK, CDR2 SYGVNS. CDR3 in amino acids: CASSEFGQGDRNTIYF. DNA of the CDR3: TGTGCCAGCAGTGAATTCGGCCAGGGGGACAGAAACACCATATATTTT.

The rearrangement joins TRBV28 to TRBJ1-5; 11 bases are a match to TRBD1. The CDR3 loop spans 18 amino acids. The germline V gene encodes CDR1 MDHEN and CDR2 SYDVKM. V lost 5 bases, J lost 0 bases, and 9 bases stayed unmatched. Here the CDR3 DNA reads TGTGCCAGCAGTATCCCCGGGACAGGGGGTTTTAGCAATCAGCCCCAGCATTTT. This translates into CASSIPGTGGFSNQPQHF.

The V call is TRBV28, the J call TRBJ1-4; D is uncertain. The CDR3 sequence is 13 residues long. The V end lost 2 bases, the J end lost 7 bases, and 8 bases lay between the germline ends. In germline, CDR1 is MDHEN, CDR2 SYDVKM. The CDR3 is CASSLGGAEKLFF. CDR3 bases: TGTGCCAGCAGTTTAGGTGGAGCTGAAAAACTGTTTTTT.

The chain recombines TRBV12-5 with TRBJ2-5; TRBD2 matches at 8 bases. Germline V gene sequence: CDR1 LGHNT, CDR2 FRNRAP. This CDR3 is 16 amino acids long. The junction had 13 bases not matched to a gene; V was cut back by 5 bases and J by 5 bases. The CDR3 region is CASGPGRDSFGETQYF. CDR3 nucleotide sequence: TGTGCTAGTGGTCCCGGGAGGGATAGTTTTGGGGAGACCCAGTACTTC.

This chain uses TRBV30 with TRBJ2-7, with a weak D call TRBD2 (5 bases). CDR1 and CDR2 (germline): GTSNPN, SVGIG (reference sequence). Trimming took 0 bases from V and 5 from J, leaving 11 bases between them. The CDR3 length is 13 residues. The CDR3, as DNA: TGTGCCTGGAGTGTAGGGAGTCCCCACGAGCAGTACTTC. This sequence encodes CAWSVGSPHEQYF.

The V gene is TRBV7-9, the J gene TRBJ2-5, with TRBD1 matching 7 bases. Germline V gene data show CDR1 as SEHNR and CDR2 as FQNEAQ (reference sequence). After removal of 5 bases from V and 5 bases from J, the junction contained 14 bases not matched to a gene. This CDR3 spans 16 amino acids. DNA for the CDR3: TGTGCCAGCAGCCCGGGACAGACAGGAGGAGTGGAGACCCAGTACTTC. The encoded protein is CASSPGQTGGVETQYF.

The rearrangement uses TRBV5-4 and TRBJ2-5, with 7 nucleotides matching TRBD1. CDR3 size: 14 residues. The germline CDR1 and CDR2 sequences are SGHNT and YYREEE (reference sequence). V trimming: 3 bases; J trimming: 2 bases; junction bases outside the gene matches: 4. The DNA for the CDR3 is TGTGCCAGCAGCTCCCAGGGGGTACAAGAGACCCAGTACTTC. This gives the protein CASSSQGVQETQYF. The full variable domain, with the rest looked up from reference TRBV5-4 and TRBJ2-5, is ETGVTQSPTHLIKTRGQQVTLRCSSQSGHNTVSWYQQALGQGPQFIFQYYREEENGRGNFPPRFSGLQFPNYSSELNVNALELDDSALYLCASSSQGVQETQYFGPGTRLLVL.

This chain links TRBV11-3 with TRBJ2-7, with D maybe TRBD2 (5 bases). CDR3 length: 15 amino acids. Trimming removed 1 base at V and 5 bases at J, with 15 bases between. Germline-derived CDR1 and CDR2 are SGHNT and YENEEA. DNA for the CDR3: TGTGCCAGCAGCTTAGTATTAGAGGGAACGGACGAGCAGTACTTC. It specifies CASSLVLEGTDEQYF.

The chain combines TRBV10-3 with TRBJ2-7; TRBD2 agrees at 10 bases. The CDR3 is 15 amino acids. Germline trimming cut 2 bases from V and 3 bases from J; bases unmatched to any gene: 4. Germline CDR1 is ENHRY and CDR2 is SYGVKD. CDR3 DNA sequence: TGTGCCATCAGTGAGGGTACTAGCGGGAACTACGAGCAGTACTTC. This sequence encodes CAISEGTSGNYEQYF.

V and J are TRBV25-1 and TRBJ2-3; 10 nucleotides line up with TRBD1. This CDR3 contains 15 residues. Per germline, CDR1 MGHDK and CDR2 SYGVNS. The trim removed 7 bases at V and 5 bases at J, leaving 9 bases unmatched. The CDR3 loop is CASNTRTGGKDTQYF. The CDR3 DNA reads TGTGCCAGCAACACCAGGACAGGGGGAAAAGATACGCAGTATTTT.

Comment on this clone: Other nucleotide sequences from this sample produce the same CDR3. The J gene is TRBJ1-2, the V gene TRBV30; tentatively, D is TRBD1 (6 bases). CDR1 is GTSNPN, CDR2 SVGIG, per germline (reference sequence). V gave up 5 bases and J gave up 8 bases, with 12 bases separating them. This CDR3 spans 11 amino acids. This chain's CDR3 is CAWSGEEGYTF. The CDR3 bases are TGTGCCTGGTCAGGGGAAGAGGGCTACACCTTC.

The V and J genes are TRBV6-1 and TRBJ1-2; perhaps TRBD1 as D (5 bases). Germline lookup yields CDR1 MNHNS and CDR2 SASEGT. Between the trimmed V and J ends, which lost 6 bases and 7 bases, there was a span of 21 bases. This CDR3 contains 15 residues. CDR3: CASRTMTAGGGGYTF. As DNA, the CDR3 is TGTGCCAGCAGGACGATGACTGCCGGGGGGGGTGGCTACACCTTC.

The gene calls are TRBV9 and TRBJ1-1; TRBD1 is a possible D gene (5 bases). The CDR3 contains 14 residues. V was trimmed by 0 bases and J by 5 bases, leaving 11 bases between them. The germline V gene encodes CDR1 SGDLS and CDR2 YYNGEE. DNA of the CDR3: TGTGCCAGCAGCGTAGTGGGAGGGGTGACTGAAGCTTTCTTT. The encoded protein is CASSVVGGVTEAFF.